The 6 T cell receptor beta chains below all came from one sample that was sequenced in a study of immune evolution from preneoplasia to lung adenocarcinoma. Clones were sequenced by immunoSEQ multiplex PCR, and TCRdb holds only the in-frame ones, with some missing. The profile shows several thousand clones, around 86% of them singletons. The sample was FFPE invasive lung adenocarcinoma tissue. The receptors shown here come from a person aged 55 to 70 with lung adenocarcinoma.

The chain links TRBV5-3 to TRBJ2-1, with D tentatively TRBD1 (6 bases). TRBV5-3 is classed as an ORF, of uncertain function. The CDR3 loop spans 15 amino acids. Trimming took 3 bases from V and 2 from J, leaving 12 bases between them. In nucleotides, the CDR3 is TGTGCCAGAAGCTCCCCGGACAGAACCTACAATGAGCAGTTCTTC. It encodes CARSSPDRTYNEQFF.

The CDR3 coding sequence is TGCGCCAGCCAAACCCGGACTAGCGGGAGCGGTAACACCGGGGAGCTGTTTTTT. This gives the protein CASQTRTSGSGNTGELFF. The chain joins TRBV5-1 to TRBJ2-2, with 13 bases that match TRBD2. Germline V gene lookup returns CDR1 SGHRS and CDR2 YFSETQ. This CDR3 spans 18 amino acids. The V segment lost 7 bases and the J segment 2 bases; nucleotides outside the gene matches: 11.

The chain carries TRBV28 and TRBJ1-5, with no clear D. Per germline, CDR1 MDHEN and CDR2 SYDVKM. The CDR3 is 12 amino acids. Trimming left V 10 bases short and J 10 bases short, with 17 bases between. CDR3 amino acids: CATRWVNRPQHF. The CDR3 region has the DNA TGTGCCACCCGGTGGGTCAATCGCCCCCAGCATTTT.

The chain couples TRBV11-2 to TRBJ2-1; D uncertain. Per the germline V gene, CDR1 is SGHAT and CDR2 is FQNNGV. Trimming shortened V by 1 base and J by 6 bases, and 10 bases separated the two germline ends. The CDR3 is 14 amino acids. The CDR3 DNA reads as TGTGCCAGCAGCTTAGTAGGCAGGTTCAATGAGCAGTTCTTC. Amino acids: CASSLVGRFNEQFF.

This sequence joins TRBV29-1 and TRBJ1-1; 8 positions match TRBD1. The V segment lost 4 bases and the J segment 7 bases; nucleotides outside the gene matches: 5. The CDR3 runs 12 residues. Germline V gene lookup returns CDR1 SQVTM and CDR2 ANQGSEA. CDR3 sequence: CSVAPGQDEAFF. CDR3 DNA: TGCAGCGTTGCTCCGGGACAGGATGAAGCTTTCTTT.

Only one count was recorded for this clone. The chain couples TRBV18 to TRBJ2-5; a weak D match, TRBD1 (6 bases). The V and J ends lost 2 bases and 3 bases respectively, with 7 bases between them. This CDR3 is 13 amino acids long. Germline assignment: CDR1 KGHSH and CDR2 LQKENI. CDR3: CASSPSGEETQYF. DNA of the CDR3: TGTGCCAGCTCACCATCAGGGGAAGAGACCCAGTACTTC.